The subject of this entry is one TCR beta chain. A read error may be the cause here, since a much bigger clone is one base away. The conserved phenylalanine or tryptophan normally closing the CDR3 is absent here, so this likely arose from a read error. The entry originates in a study of T cells in Graves' hyperthyroidism and ophthalmopathy. The TCR beta CDR3 regions underwent amplification using RNA transcripts as the source. First-round RT-PCR with HTBI primers amplified the TCR CDR3 region. TCRdb recomputed calls from the multiplex PCR reads with MiXCR, one row per CDR3 protein. Of more than 40,000 distinct CDR3 sequences listed, around 49% are singletons. Diagnoses rested on clinical symptoms, serum thyroxine and TRAb, thyroid ultrasound and orbital computed tomography. Germline V gene lookup returns CDR1 SEHNR and CDR2 FQNEAQ (reference sequence). The V end lost 4 bases, the J end lost 6 bases, and 15 bases lay between the germline ends. The CDR3 runs 15 residues.

The sample taken for sequencing was peripheral blood or thyroid tissue (not recorded which). This sequence was found in a woman aged 45 to 65 with Graves' hyperthyroidism. This chain joins TRBV7-9 and TRBJ2-2, with D possibly matching TRBD2 (6 bases). The CDR3 region is CASSSKLASPGELFS. The CDR3 DNA sequence: TGTGCCAGCAGCTCAAAACTAGCATCCCCCGGGGAGCTGTTTTCT.